Below are 5 T cell receptor beta chains sequenced from a single sample in a study of blood T cell repertoires in COVID-19. TCRdb's copy holds only in-frame clones and misses some; the assay was immunoSEQ multiplex PCR. The sample contains around 100,000 clones, approximately 83% of which appear only once. The material sequenced was peripheral blood. Receptors originate from a man between 60 and 75 years old with acute or convalescent COVID-19.

The J gene is TRBJ1-2, the V gene TRBV19; perhaps TRBD1 as D (5 bases). Trimming took off 11 bases at V and 4 bases at J, with 11 bases between the two ends. CDR3 length equals 11 residues. The germline V gene encodes CDR1 LNHDA and CDR2 SQIVND (reference sequence). As DNA, the CDR3 is TGTGCCGCCCAGGGTCCCTATGGCTACACCTTC. Residues: CAAQGPYGYTF.

The V and J genes are TRBV3-1 (or the pseudogene TRBV3-2) and TRBJ1-2; 10 bases are a match to TRBD1. Germline CDR1 reads LGHDT; CDR2 reads YNNKEL (reference sequence). Trimming cost V 4 bases and J 0 bases; bases outside gene matches: 8. CDR3 length equals 17 residues. The chain's CDR3 is CASSPDRGLRTNYGYTF. In nucleotides, the CDR3 is TGTGCCAGCAGCCCCGACAGGGGGCTTCGAACTAACTATGGCTACACCTTC.

The V and J genes are TRBV3-1 (or the pseudogene TRBV3-2) and TRBJ1-2, with 8 nucleotides matching TRBD1. V was pared by 4 bases and J by 8 bases, with 3 bases of the junction left unmatched. This CDR3 comprises 12 residues. The germline CDR1 and CDR2 sequences are LGHDT and YNNKEL (reference sequence). CDR3 sequence: CASSPGGWGYTF. As DNA, the CDR3 is TGTGCCAGCAGCCCAGGGGGCTGGGGCTACACCTTC.

V usage is TRBV5-1 and J usage is TRBJ2-1; no definite D call. CDR1 is SGHRS, CDR2 YFSETQ, per germline. V dropped 4 bases and J dropped 7 bases, with 6 bases sitting between them. The CDR3 is made up of 11 amino acids. Written as DNA, the CDR3 is TGCGCCAGCAGCCACTTGAATGAGCAGTTCTTC. Protein product: CASSHLNEQFF.

This clone was found a few times. The chain has TRBV12-3 or TRBV12-4 and TRBJ1-2, with a weak D call TRBD1 (5 bases). This CDR3 has 13 residues. Trimming removed 8 bases at V and 4 bases at J, with 14 bases between. The CDR3 protein is CASGQTVFYGYTF. The CDR3 coding sequence is TGTGCCAGCGGGCAGACAGTCTTCTATGGCTACACCTTC.